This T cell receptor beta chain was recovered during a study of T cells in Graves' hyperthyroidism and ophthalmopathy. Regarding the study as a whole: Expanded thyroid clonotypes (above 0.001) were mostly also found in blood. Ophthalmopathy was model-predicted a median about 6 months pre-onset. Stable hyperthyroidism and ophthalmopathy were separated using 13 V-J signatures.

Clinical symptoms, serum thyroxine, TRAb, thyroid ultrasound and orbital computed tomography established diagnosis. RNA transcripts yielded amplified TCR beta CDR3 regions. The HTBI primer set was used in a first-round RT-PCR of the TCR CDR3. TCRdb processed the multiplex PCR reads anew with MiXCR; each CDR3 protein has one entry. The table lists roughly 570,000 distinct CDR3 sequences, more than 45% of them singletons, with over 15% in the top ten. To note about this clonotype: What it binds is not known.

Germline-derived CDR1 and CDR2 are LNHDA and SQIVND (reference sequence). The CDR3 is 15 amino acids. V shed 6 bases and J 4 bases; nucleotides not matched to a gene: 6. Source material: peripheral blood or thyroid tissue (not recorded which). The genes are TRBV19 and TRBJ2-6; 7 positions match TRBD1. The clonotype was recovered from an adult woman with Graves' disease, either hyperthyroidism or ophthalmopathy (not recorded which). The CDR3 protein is CASSFLGQGANVLTF. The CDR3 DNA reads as TGTGCCAGTAGCTTTTTGGGACAGGGGGCCAACGTCCTGACTTTC.